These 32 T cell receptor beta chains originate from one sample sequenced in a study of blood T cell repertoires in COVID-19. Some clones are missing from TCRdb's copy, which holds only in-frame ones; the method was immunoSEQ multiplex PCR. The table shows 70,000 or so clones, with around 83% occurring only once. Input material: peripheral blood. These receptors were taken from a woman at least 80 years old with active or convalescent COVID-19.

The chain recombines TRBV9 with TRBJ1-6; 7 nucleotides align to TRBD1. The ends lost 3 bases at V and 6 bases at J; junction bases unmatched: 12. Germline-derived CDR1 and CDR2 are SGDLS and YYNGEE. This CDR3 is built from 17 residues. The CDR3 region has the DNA TGTGCCAGCAGCGATACAGGGGATCAGTATAGTAATTCACCCCTCCACTTT. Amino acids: CASSDTGDQYSNSPLHF. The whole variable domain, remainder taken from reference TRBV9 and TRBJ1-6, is DSGVTQTPKHLITATGQRVTLRCSPRSGDLSVYWYQQSLDQGLQFLIQYYNGEERAKGNILERFSAQQFPDLHSELNLSSLELGDSALYFCASSDTGDQYSNSPLHFGNGTRLTVT.

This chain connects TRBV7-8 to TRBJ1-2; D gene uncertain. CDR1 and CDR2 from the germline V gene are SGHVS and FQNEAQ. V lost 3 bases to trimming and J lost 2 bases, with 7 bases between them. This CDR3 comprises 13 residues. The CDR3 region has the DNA TGTGCCAGCAGCTTTGAACAGAACTATGGCTACACCTTC. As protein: CASSFEQNYGYTF.

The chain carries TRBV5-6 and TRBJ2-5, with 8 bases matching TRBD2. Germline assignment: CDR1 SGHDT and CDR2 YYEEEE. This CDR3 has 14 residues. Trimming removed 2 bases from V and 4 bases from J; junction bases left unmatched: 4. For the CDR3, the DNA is TGTGCCAGCAGCTTCGGGGGGGCGCGAGAGACCCAGTACTTC. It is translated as CASSFGGARETQYF.

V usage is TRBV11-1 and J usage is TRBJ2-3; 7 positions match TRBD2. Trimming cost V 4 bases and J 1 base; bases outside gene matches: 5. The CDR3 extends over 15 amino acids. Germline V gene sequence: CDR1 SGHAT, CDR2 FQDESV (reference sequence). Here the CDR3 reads CASSWGGVGTDTQYF. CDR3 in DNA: TGTGCCAGCAGCTGGGGGGGGGTTGGCACAGATACGCAGTATTTT.

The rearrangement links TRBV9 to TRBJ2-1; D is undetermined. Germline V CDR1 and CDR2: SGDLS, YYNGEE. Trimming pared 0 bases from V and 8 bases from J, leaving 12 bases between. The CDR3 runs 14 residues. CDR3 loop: CASSVGLSGDEQFF. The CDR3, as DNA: TGTGCCAGCAGCGTAGGCCTCAGTGGTGATGAGCAGTTCTTC.

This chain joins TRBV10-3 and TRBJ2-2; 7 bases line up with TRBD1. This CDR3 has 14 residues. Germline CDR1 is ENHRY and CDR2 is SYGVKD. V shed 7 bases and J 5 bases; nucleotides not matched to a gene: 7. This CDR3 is CAIKGALGTGELFF. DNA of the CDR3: TGTGCCATCAAGGGGGCGCTTGGTACCGGGGAGCTGTTTTTT.

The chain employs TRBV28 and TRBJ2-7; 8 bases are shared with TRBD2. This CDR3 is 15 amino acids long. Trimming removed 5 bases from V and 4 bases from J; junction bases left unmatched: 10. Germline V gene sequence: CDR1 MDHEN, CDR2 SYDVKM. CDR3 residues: CASSLSGGRRYEQYF. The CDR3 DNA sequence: TGTGCCAGCAGTCTCAGCGGGGGTCGGCGATACGAGCAGTACTTC.

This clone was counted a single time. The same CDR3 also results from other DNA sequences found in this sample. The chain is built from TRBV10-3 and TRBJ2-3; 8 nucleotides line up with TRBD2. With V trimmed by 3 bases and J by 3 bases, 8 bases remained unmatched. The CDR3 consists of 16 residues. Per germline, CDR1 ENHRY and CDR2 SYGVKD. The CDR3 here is CAISDPRGGGTDTQYF. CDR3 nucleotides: TGTGCCATCAGTGATCCACGGGGGGGCGGGACAGATACGCAGTATTTT.

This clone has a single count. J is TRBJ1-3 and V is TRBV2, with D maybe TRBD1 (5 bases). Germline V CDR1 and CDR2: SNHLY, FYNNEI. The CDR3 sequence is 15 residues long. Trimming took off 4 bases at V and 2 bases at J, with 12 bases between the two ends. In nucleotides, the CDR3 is TGTGCCAGCAGTGCGGTTGGGGCGGCTGGAAACACCATATATTTT. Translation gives CASSAVGAAGNTIYF.

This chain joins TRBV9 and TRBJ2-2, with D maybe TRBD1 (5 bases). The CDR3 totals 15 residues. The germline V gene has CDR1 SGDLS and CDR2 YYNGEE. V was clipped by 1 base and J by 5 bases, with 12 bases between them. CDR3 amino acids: CASSVTGQTTGELFF. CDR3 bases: TGTGCCAGCAGCGTAACTGGACAAACAACCGGGGAGCTGTTTTTT.

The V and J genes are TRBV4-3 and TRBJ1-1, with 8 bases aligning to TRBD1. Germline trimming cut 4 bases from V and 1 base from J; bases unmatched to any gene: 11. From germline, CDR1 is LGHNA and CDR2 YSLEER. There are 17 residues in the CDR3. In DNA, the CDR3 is TGCGCCAGCAGCCCGTCCGGTGGACAGGGCCCGAACACTGAAGCTTTCTTT. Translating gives CASSPSGGQGPNTEAFF.

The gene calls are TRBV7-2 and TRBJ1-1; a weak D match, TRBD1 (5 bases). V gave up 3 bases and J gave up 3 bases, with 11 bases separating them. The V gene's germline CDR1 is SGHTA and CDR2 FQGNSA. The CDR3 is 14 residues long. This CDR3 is CASSLARGYTEAFF. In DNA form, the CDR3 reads TGTGCCAGCAGCTTGGCTAGGGGATACACTGAAGCTTTCTTT.

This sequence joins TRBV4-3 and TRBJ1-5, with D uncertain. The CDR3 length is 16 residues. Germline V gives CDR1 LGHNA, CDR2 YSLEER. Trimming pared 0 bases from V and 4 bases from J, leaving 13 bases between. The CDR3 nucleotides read TGCGCCAGCAGCCAAGACCTCGGGGAGTCGAATCAGCCCCAGCATTTT. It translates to CASSQDLGESNQPQHF.

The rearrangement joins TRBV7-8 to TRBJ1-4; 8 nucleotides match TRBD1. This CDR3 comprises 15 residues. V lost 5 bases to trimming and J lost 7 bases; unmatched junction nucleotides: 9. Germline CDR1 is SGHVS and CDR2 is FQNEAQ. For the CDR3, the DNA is TGTGCCAGCAGCATAAGGACAGGGTCCCTTGAAAAACTGTTTTTT. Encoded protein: CASSIRTGSLEKLFF.

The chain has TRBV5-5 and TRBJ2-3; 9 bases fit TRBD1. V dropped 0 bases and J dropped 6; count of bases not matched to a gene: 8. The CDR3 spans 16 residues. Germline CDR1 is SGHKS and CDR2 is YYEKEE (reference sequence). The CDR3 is CASSLDRGLLPDTQYF. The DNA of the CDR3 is TGTGCCAGCAGCTTGGACAGGGGGCTACTCCCGGATACGCAGTATTTT.

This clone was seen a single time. CDR3 residues: CASSRGTSGVLNEQYF. DNA for the CDR3: TGCGCCAGCAGCCGCGGGACTAGCGGGGTTCTGAACGAGCAGTACTTC. J is TRBJ2-7 and V is TRBV4-3; 13 bases line up with TRBD2. CDR1 LGHNA and CDR2 YSLEER come from the germline V gene. J was trimmed by 5 bases and V by 4 bases; bases with no gene match: 8. There are 16 residues in the CDR3.

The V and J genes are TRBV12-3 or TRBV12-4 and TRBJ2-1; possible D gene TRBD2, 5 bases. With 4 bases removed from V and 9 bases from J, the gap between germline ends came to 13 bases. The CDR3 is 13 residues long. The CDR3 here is CASSSGSGGEQFF. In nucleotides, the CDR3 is TGTGCCAGCAGTTCGGGCTCCGGAGGTGAGCAGTTCTTC.

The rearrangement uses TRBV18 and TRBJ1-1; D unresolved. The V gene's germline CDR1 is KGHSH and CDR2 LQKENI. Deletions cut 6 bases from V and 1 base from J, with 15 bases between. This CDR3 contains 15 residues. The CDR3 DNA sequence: TGTGCCAGCTCTAGAACTGGGCAGGCGAACACTGAAGCTTTCTTT. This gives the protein CASSRTGQANTEAFF.

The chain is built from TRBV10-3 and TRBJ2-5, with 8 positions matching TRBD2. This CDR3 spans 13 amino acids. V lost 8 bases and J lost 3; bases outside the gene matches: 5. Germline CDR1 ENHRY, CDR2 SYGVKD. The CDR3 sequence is CAIGGAGEETQYF. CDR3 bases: TGTGCCATCGGTGGAGCGGGGGAAGAGACCCAGTACTTC.

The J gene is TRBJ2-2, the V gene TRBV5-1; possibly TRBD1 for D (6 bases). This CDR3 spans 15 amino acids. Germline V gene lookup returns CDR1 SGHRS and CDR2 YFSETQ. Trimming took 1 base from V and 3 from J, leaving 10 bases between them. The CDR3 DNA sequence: TGCGCCAGCAGCTTGATGGCAGGGGACACCGGGGAGCTGTTTTTT. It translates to CASSLMAGDTGELFF.

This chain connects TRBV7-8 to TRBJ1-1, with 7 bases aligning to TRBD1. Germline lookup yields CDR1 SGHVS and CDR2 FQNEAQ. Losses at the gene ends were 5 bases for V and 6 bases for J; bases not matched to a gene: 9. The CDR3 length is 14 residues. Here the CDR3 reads CASSAGQDSSEAFF. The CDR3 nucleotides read TGTGCCAGCAGCGCCGGACAGGACTCGTCTGAAGCTTTCTTT.

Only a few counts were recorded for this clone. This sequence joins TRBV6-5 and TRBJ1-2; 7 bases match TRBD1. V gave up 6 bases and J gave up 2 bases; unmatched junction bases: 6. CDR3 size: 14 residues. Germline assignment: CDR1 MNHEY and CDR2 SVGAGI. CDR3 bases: TGTGCCAGCAGCGGCTGGACAGGAAACTATGGCTACACCTTC. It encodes CASSGWTGNYGYTF.

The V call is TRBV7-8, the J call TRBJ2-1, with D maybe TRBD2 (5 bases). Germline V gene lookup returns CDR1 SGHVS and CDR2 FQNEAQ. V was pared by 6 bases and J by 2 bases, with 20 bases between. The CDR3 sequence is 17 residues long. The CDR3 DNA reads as TGTGCCAGCAGAGAGGGAACCGCAGGTACTCCCTACAATGAGCAGTTCTTC. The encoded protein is CASREGTAGTPYNEQFF.

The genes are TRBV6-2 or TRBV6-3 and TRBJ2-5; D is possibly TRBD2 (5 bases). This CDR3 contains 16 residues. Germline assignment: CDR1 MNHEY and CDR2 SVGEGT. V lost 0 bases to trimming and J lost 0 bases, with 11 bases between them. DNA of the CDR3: TGTGCCAGCAGTTACTCGAGAGGGATCTACCAAGAGACCCAGTACTTC. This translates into CASSYSRGIYQETQYF.

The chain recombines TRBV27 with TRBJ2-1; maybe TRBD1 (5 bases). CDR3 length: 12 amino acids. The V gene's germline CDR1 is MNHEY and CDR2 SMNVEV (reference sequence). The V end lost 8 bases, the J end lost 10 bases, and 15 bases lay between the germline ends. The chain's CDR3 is CASAQGLGEQFF. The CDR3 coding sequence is TGTGCCAGCGCTCAGGGCCTAGGCGAGCAGTTCTTC.

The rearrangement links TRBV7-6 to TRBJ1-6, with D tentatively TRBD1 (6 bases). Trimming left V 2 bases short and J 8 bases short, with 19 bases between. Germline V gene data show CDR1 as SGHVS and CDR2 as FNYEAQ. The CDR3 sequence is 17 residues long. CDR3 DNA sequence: TGTGCCAGCAGCTTATGGACAGCCGAGACGAGCGATTCACCCCTCCACTTT. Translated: CASSLWTAETSDSPLHF.

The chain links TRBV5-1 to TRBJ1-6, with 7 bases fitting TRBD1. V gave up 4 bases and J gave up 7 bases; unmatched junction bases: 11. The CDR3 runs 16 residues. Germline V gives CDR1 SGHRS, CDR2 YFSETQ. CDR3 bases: TGCGCCAGCAGCCCCAACCGACAGGGAGGCAATTCACCCCTCCACTTT. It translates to CASSPNRQGGNSPLHF. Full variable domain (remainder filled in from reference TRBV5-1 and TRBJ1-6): KAGVTQTPRYLIKTRGQQVTLSCSPISGHRSVSWYQQTPGQGLQFLFEYFSETQRNKGNFPGRFSGRQFSNSRSEMNVSTLELGDSALYLCASSPNRQGGNSPLHFGNGTRLTVT.

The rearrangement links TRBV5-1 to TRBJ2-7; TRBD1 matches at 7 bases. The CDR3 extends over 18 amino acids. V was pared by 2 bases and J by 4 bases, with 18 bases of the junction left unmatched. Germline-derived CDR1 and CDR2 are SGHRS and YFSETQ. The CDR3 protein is CASSFSPGGRDRIYEQYF. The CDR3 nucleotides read TGCGCCAGCAGCTTTTCTCCCGGTGGTCGGGACAGAATATACGAGCAGTACTTC. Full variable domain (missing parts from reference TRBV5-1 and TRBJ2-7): KAGVTQTPRYLIKTRGQQVTLSCSPISGHRSVSWYQQTPGQGLQFLFEYFSETQRNKGNFPGRFSGRQFSNSRSEMNVSTLELGDSALYLCASSFSPGGRDRIYEQYFGPGTRLTVT.

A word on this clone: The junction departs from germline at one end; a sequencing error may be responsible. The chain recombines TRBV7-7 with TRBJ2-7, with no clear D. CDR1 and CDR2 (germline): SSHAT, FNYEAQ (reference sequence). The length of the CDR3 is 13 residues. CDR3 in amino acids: CASSPTYADEQYF. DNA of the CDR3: TGTGCTAGCAGCCCCACGTATGCGGACGAGCAGTACTTC.

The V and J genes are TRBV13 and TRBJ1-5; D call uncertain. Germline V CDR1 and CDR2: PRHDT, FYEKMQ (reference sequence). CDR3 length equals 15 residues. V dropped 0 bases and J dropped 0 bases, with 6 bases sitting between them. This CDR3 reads CASSLGGPSNQPQHF. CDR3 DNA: TGTGCCAGCAGCTTAGGGGGCCCTAGCAATCAGCCCCAGCATTTT.

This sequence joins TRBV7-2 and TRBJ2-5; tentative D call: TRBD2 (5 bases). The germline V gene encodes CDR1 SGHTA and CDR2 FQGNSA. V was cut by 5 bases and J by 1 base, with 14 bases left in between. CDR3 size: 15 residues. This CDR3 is CASSPLAGRQETQYF. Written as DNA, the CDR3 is TGTGCCAGCAGCCCCCTGGCGGGCCGCCAAGAGACCCAGTACTTC. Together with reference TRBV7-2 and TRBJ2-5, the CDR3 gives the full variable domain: GAGVSQSPSNKVTEKGKDVELRCDPISGHTALYWYRQSLGQGLEFLIYFQGNSAPDKSGLPSDRFSAERTGGSVSTLTIQRTQQEDSAVYLCASSPLAGRQETQYFGPGTRLLVL.

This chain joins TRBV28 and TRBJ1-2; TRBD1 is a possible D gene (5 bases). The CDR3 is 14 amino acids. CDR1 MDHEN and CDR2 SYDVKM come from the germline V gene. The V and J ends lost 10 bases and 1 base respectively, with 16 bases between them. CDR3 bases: TGTGCCACCACCGCAACGGGGGTTAACTATGGCTACACCTTC. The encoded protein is CATTATGVNYGYTF.